This T cell receptor beta chain was captured in a study of T cell repertoires in ileal Crohn's disease. Study summary: Operated complications were stricturing disease (about 60%) and penetrating disease (roughly 39%). Broader study findings: Compared with CD4 T cells, sorted CD8 cells carried more expanded clones. Every patient over 26.8% clonality showed endoscopic recurrence.

Notes on this clone: Its antigen is as yet unknown.

Sequencing used immunoSEQ multiplex PCR; TCRdb keeps in-frame clones, though not all of them. The repertoire holds over 13,000 clones, with 80% as singletons. Germline V CDR1 and CDR2: MNHNY, SVGAGI (reference sequence). The CDR3 contains 16 residues. V lost 7 bases to trimming and J lost 0 bases, with 18 bases between them. This receptor was obtained from an adult with Crohn's disease. The chain links TRBV6-6 to TRBJ1-2; D remains ambiguous. Material: ileal tissue. The CDR3 nucleotides read TGTGCCAGCACCTACCCGGAGGAAGATGCTAACTATGGCTACACCTTC. Its translation is CASTYPEEDANYGYTF.